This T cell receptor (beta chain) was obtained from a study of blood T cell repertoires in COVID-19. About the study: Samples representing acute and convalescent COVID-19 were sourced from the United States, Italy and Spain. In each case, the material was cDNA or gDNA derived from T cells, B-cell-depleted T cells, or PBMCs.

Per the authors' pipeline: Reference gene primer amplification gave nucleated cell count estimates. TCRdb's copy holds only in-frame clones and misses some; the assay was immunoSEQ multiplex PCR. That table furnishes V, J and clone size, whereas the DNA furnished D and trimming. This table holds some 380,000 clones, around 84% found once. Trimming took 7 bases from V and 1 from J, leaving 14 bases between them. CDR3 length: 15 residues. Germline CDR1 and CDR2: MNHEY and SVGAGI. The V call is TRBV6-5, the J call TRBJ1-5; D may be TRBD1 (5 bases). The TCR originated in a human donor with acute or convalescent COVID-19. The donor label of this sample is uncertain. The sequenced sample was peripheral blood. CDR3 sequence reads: CASKVAGESNQPQHF. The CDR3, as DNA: TGTGCCAGCAAAGTGGCGGGGGAAAGCAATCAGCCCCAGCATTTT.